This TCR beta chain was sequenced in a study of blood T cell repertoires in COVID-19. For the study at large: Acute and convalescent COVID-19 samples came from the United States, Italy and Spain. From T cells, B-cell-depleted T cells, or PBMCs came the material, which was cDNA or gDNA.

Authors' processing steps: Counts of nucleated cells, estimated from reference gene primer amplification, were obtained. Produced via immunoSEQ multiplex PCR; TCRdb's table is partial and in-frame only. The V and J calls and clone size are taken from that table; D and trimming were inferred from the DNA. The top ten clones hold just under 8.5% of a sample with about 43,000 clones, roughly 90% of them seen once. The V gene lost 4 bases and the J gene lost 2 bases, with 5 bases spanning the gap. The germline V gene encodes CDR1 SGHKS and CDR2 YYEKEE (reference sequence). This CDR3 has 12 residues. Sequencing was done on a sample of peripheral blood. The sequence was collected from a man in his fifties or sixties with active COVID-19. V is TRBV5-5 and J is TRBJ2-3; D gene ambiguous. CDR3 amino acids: CASSINTDTQYF. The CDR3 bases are TGTGCCAGCAGCATCAACACAGATACGCAGTATTTT.